Reported below is one T cell receptor (beta chain). Its antigen is currently unknown. The CDR3 is 15 residues long. The germline V gene encodes CDR1 LNHDA and CDR2 SQIVND (reference sequence). V gave up 9 bases and J gave up 5 bases; unmatched junction bases: 14. The protocol was immunoSEQ multiplex PCR, while the TCRdb copy is restricted to in-frame clones and leaves out a portion. The table has about 140,000 clones, roughly four fifths seen once; the top ten hold more than 1.4%. This sample stems from a study of cytomegalovirus exposure and HLA in healthy donors. Donors were drawn from the approximately 120-subject validation cohort, separate from the approximately 620-subject first cohort. Findings and caveats of the study: Most TCR sequences showed up rarely, but some public TCRs showed up in many donors. Specificity of three CMV-associated chains for CMV antigens was verified in vitro. Listed as cytomegalovirus-associated were over 150 TCR beta chains.

The sequence came from a woman aged 25-40 years in good health and CMV-seronegative. This rearrangement joins TRBV19 to TRBJ1-1; the match to TRBD1 covers 8 bases. The sequenced material came from PBMCs. The CDR3 spells CASTIGGQGRTEAFF. The DNA of the CDR3 is TGTGCCAGCACTATAGGCGGACAGGGCAGGACTGAAGCTTTCTTT. Looking up the rest from reference TRBV19 and TRBJ1-1 gives the full variable domain: DGGITQSPKYLFRKEGQNVTLSCEQNLNHDAMYWYRQDPGQGLRLIYYSQIVNDFQKGDIAEGYSVSREKKESFPLTVTSAQKNPTAFYLCASTIGGQGRTEAFFGQGTRLTVV.